These 7 T cell receptor beta chains came from one sample sequenced in a study of T cells in Graves' hyperthyroidism and ophthalmopathy. Amplification of TCR beta CDR3 regions was performed using RNA transcripts as template. HTBI primers were employed in a first-round RT-PCR of the TCR CDR3. MiXCR, run by TCRdb on the multiplex PCR reads, gives a single entry per CDR3 protein. This sample carries 250,000 to 300,000 distinct CDR3 sequences, approximately 12% of them seen once, and the ten largest clones take approximately 8.6%. Sequencing was done on a sample of blood. Receptor source: a woman aged 25 to 39 with Graves' hyperthyroidism that later progressed to Graves' ophthalmopathy.

V is TRBV9 and J is TRBJ2-4; no clear D gene. V was pared by 2 bases and J by 0 bases, with 12 bases between. The CDR3 sequence is 16 residues long. Germline assignment: CDR1 SGDLS and CDR2 YYNGEE. CDR3 DNA sequence: TGTGCCAGCAGCGTTGGGCAGAATCTAGCCAAAAACATTCAGTACTTC. Its protein is CASSVGQNLAKNIQYF.

The genes are TRBV30 and TRBJ2-5; D is unclear. Germline V gene data show CDR1 as GTSNPN and CDR2 as SVGIG (reference sequence). V was clipped by 2 bases and J by 5 bases, with 9 bases between them. CDR3 size: 12 residues. Here the CDR3 DNA reads TGTGCCTGGAGTCCCCTGAATGAGACCCAGTACTTC. It codes for CAWSPLNETQYF.

The sample holds a few counts of this clonotype. The chain is built from TRBV4-3 and TRBJ2-7; D unresolved. Germline V gives CDR1 LGHNA, CDR2 YSLEER. V lost 4 bases and J lost 2, with 12 bases in between. This CDR3 comprises 14 residues. CDR3 amino acids: CASSPVTGPYEQYF. DNA for the CDR3: TGCGCCAGCAGCCCCGTGACCGGGCCCTACGAGCAGTACTTC.

This clonotype was seen ten or more times. The chain is built from TRBV20-1 and TRBJ2-7, with D perhaps being TRBD1 or TRBD2 (5 bases each). The CDR3 sequence is 13 residues long. Trimming stripped 5 bases from V and 5 bases from J, with 16 bases between. In germline, CDR1 is DFQATT, CDR2 SNEGSKA (reference sequence). The CDR3 region is CSALPGGRNEQYF. The DNA of the CDR3 is TGCAGTGCTTTACCTGGGGGTAGGAACGAGCAGTACTTC.

This clonotype has a count of ten or more. The V gene is TRBV6-1, the J gene TRBJ1-5; no reliable D call. There are 14 residues in the CDR3. The ends were cut back, 6 bases at V and 0 bases at J, with 9 bases in the middle. Germline-derived CDR1 and CDR2 are MNHNS and SASEGT. The CDR3 loop is CASRPDTSNQPQHF. CDR3 sequence (DNA): TGTGCCAGCAGACCCGACACTAGCAATCAGCCCCAGCATTTT.

Ten or more counts support this clonotype. The rearrangement links TRBV28 to TRBJ2-2, with a possible D match to TRBD1 (6 bases). Looked up from germline, CDR1 is MDHEN and CDR2 is SYDVKM. The CDR3 runs to 14 residues. Trimming took 8 bases from V and 5 from J, leaving 15 bases between them. CDR3 sequence reads: CASLPGHLTGELFF. The CDR3 DNA is TGTGCCAGCCTCCCGGGACACCTTACCGGGGAGCTGTTTTTT.

This clonotype was detected many times. The chain combines TRBV6-2 or TRBV6-3 with TRBJ2-1; 10 bases fit TRBD2. The J segment lost 7 bases and the V segment lost 2 bases, leaving 5 bases of the junction unmatched. The CDR3 spans 15 residues. Germline CDR1 reads MNHEY; CDR2 reads SVGEGT. Here the CDR3 reads CASSYGTSGTNEQFF. Here the CDR3 DNA reads TGTGCCAGCAGTTACGGAACTAGCGGGACAAATGAGCAGTTCTTC.